This T cell receptor (beta chain) was sequenced in a study of blood T cell repertoires in COVID-19. Study-wide background: Sources were T cells, B-cell-depleted T cells, or PBMCs; the material itself was cDNA or gDNA.

A single count supports this clone. Assay used: immunoSEQ multiplex PCR; TCRdb lists only in-frame clones, some missing. This sample has more than 300,000 clones, with around nine tenths found just once. Germline lookup yields CDR1 SEHNR and CDR2 FQNEAQ (reference sequence). This CDR3 contains 15 residues. The V and J ends lost 2 bases and 7 bases, in that order; junction bases with no gene match: 5. The J gene is TRBJ1-2, the V gene TRBV7-9, with 12 bases fitting TRBD1. The sequenced sample consisted of PBMCs or T cells enriched from blood (not recorded which). The origin of this receptor is a woman under 30 who had recovered from COVID-19. The CDR3 bases are TGTGCCAGCAGCTTAATGGGGACAGGGGGCATTGGCTACACCTTC. Its protein product is CASSLMGTGGIGYTF.